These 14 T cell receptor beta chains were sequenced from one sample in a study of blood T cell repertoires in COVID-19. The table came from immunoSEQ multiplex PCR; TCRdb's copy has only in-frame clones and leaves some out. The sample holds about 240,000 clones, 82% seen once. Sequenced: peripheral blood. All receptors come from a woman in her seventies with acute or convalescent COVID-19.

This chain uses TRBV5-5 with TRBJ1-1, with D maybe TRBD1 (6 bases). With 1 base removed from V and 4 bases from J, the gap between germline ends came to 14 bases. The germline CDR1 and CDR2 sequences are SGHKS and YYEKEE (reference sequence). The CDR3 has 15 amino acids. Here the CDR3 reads CASSLRKGESTEAFF. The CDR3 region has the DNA TGTGCCAGCAGCTTGCGAAAGGGGGAGAGCACTGAAGCTTTCTTT.

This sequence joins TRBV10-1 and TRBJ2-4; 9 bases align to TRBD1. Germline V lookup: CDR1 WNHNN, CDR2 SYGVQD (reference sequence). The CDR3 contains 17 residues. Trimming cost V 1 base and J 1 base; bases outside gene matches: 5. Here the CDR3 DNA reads TGCGCCAGCAGTGAGTTCACCGGGACAGGGGCCAAAAACATTCAGTACTTC. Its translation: CASSEFTGTGAKNIQYF.

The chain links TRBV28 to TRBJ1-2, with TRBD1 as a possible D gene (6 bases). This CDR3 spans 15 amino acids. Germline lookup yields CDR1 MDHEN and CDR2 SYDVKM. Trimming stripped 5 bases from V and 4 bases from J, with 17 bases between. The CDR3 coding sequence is TGTGCCAGCAGTGGAACAGGGAGGGGGGCCTATGGCTACACCTTC. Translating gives CASSGTGRGAYGYTF.

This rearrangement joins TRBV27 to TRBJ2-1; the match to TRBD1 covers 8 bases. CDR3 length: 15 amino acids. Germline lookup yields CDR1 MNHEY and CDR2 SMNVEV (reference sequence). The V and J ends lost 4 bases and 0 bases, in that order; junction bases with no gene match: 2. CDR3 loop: CASSSTGASYNEQFF. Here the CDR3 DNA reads TGTGCCAGCAGTTCGACAGGGGCCTCCTACAATGAGCAGTTCTTC.

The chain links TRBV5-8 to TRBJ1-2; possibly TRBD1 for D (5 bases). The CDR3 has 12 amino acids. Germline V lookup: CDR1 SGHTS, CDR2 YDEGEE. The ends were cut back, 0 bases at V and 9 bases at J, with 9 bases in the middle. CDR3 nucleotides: TGTGCCAGCAGCTTGGTAGGGGCGCGCTACACCTTC. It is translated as CASSLVGARYTF.

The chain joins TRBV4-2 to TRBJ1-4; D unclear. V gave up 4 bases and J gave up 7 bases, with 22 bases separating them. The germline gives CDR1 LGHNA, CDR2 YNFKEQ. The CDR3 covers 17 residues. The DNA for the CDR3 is TGTGCCAGCAGCCCGCTAGGCTTCGAGGTGGCGGCTGAAAAACTGTTTTTT. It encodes CASSPLGFEVAAEKLFF.

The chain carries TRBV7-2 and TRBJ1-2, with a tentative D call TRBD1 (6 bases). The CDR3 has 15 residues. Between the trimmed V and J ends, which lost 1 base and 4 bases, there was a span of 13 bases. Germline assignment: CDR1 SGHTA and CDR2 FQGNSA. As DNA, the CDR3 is TGTGCCAGCAGCTTAGGAGGGGGAGTCCCCTATGGCTACACCTTC. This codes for CASSLGGGVPYGYTF.

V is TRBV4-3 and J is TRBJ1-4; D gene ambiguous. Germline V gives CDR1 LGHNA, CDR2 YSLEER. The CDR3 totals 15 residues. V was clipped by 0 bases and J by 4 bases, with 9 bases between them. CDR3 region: CASSQEASINEKLFF. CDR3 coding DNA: TGCGCCAGCAGCCAAGAGGCTAGTATTAATGAAAAACTGTTTTTT.

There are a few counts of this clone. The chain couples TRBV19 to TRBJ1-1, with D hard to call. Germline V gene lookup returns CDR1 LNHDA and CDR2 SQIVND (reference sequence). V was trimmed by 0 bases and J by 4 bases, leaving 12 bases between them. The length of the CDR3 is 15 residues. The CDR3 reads CASSIDSRDATEAFF. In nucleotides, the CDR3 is TGTGCCAGTAGTATAGACTCTAGAGATGCCACTGAAGCTTTCTTT.

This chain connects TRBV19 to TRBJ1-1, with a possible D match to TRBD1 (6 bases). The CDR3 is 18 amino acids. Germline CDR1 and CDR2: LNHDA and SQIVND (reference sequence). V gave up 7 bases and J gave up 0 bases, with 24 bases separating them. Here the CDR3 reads CASTDDRSSIRMNTEAFF. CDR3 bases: TGTGCCAGTACCGATGACAGGTCCTCGATAAGAATGAACACTGAAGCTTTCTTT.

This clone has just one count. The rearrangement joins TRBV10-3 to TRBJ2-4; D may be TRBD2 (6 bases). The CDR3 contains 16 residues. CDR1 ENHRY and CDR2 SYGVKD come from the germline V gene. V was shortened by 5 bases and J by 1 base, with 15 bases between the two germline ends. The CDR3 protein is CAISRGDGIAKNIQYF. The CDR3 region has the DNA TGTGCCATCAGTCGCGGGGACGGTATCGCCAAAAACATTCAGTACTTC.

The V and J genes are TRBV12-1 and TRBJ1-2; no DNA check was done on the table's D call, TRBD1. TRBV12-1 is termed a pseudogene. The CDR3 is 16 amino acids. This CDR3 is CASSTDRGPLKDGYTF. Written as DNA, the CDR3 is TGTGCCAGCAGCACCGACAGGGGGCCCCTAAAGGATGGCTACACCTTC.

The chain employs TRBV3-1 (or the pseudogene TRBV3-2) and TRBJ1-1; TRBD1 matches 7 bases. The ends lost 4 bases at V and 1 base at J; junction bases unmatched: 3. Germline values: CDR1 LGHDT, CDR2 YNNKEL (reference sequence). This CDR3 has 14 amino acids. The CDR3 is CASSLTGANTEAFF. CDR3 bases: TGTGCCAGCAGCCTAACAGGGGCGAACACTGAAGCTTTCTTT.

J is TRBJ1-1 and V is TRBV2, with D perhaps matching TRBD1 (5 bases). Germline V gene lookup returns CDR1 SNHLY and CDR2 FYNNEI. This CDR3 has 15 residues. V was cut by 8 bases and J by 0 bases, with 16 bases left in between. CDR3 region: CASGGRRALNTEAFF. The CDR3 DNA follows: TGTGCCAGCGGGGGACGGAGGGCCCTGAACACTGAAGCTTTCTTT.